This paragraph reports one T cell receptor (beta chain). As yet, its antigen is unknown. This sample was included in a study of cytomegalovirus exposure and HLA in healthy donors. Notes on the study in general: The majority of TCR sequences were rare, yet some public TCRs appeared in many donors. According to the study, 160 or so TCR beta chains were cytomegalovirus-associated. Diagnosis of cytomegalovirus status made by the classifier reportedly showed high specificity and sensitivity.

Separate from the roughly 710-subject first cohort, the roughly 120-subject validation cohort was the one that the donors belonged to. Sequencing used immunoSEQ multiplex PCR; TCRdb keeps in-frame clones, though not all of them. The sample contains approximately 270,000 clones, about 90% of which appear only once. The CDR3 is made up of 16 amino acids. The V and J ends lost 7 bases and 3 bases respectively, with 19 bases between them. CDR1 and CDR2 from the germline V gene are MNHEY and SMNVEV (reference sequence). The TCR was taken from a woman aged 18-29 years in good health and CMV-seronegative. Sample: PBMCs. The chain carries TRBV27 and TRBJ2-1; a possible D gene is TRBD1 (6 bases). The CDR3 loop reads CASTPMGEGDYNEQFF. In DNA, the CDR3 is TGTGCCAGCACCCCAATGGGAGAGGGGGACTACAATGAGCAGTTCTTC.